The 32 T cell receptor beta chains below all came from one sample that was sequenced in a study of cytomegalovirus exposure and HLA in healthy donors. The PCR employed 60 Vbeta primers together with 13 Jbeta primers. Sequencing was performed with immunoSEQ multiplex PCR; in TCRdb, only in-frame clones are kept and a portion is missing. The sample lists approximately 120,000 clones, around three quarters occurring once. Sequencing was carried out using PBMCs. These receptors all come from a woman between 45 and 60 years old in good health and CMV-seropositive.

The chain recombines TRBV4-1 with TRBJ2-7, with D perhaps matching TRBD2 (6 bases). The length of the CDR3 is 15 residues. With 0 bases removed from V and 2 bases from J, the gap between germline ends came to 11 bases. The germline V gene has CDR1 MGHRA and CDR2 YSYEKL. CDR3 protein: CASSQEQGGPYEQYF. CDR3 DNA sequence: TGCGCCAGCAGCCAAGAGCAGGGAGGACCCTACGAGCAGTACTTC.

The rearrangement joins TRBV20-1 to TRBJ2-4; TRBD1 matches 11 bases. In germline, CDR1 is DFQATT, CDR2 SNEGSKA (reference sequence). The CDR3 is made up of 11 amino acids. DNA of the CDR3: TGCAGGGGACAGGGGGGAGACATTCAGTACTTC. Its translation: CRGQGGDIQYF.

The chain is built from TRBV13 and TRBJ2-3, with 12 bases that match TRBD2. CDR1 and CDR2 from the germline V gene are PRHDT and FYEKMQ (reference sequence). V trimming: 5 bases; J trimming: 5 bases; junction bases outside the gene matches: 5. The CDR3 totals 15 residues. CDR3 in DNA: TGTGCCAGCAGCCCGGGACTAGCGGGTTTAGATACGCAGTATTTT. Translating gives CASSPGLAGLDTQYF. Full variable domain (rest looked up from reference TRBV13 and TRBJ2-3): AAGVIQSPRHLIKEKRETATLKCYPIPRHDTVYWYQQGPGQDPQFLISFYEKMQSDKGSIPDRFSAQQFSDYHSELNMSSLELGDSALYFCASSPGLAGLDTQYFGPGTRLTVL.

V is TRBV5-4 and J is TRBJ1-3, with D possibly being TRBD1 (6 bases). The germline gives CDR1 SGHNT, CDR2 YYREEE (reference sequence). The CDR3 covers 14 residues. V was shortened by 5 bases and J by 8 bases, with 17 bases between the two germline ends. CDR3: CASSRGGRGDTIYF. DNA for the CDR3: TGTGCCAGCAGTAGGGGGGGTCGAGGAGACACCATATATTTT.

The V call is TRBV7-9, the J call TRBJ1-2; 7 bases match TRBD1. V lost 5 bases to trimming and J lost 8 bases; unmatched junction nucleotides: 5. Germline V lookup: CDR1 SEHNR, CDR2 FQNEAQ (reference sequence). The CDR3 spans 12 residues. The CDR3 protein is CASSLGQQGYTF. The CDR3 nucleotides read TGTGCCAGCAGCCTGGGACAGCAGGGCTACACCTTC. The full variable domain, rest sourced from reference TRBV7-9 and TRBJ1-2, is DTGVSQNPRHKITKRGQNVTFRCDPISEHNRLYWYRQTLGQGPEFLTYFQNEAQLEKSRLLSDRFSAERPKGSFSTLEIQRTEQGDSAMYLCASSLGQQGYTFGSGTRLTVV.

The sample holds a few counts of this clone. The genes are TRBV27 and TRBJ2-1, with 13 bases lining up with TRBD2. Germline V gene sequence: CDR1 MNHEY, CDR2 SMNVEV (reference sequence). J was trimmed by 5 bases and V by 6 bases; bases with no gene match: 7. The CDR3 runs to 16 residues. CDR3 nucleotides: TGTGCCAGCAGAGCTGGGACTAGCGGGAACAACAATGAGCAGTTCTTC. It specifies CASRAGTSGNNNEQFF.

The chain recombines TRBV4-3 with TRBJ2-7, with TRBD2 as a possible D gene (6 bases). The V end was cut by 4 bases, the J end by 5 bases, with 12 bases between. The CDR3 totals 13 residues. From germline, CDR1 is LGHNA and CDR2 YSLEER. Here the CDR3 reads CASSLGGFDEQYF. CDR3 coding DNA: TGCGCCAGCAGCCTCGGGGGATTCGACGAGCAGTACTTC.

This chain uses TRBV15 with TRBJ2-3, with D hard to call. The V end lost 1 base, the J end lost 0 bases, and 8 bases lay between the germline ends. The CDR3 is 15 residues long. Germline CDR1 is LNHNV and CDR2 is YYDKDF (reference sequence). The CDR3 DNA follows: TGTGCCACCAGCAGAGGTGGGCAGAGCACAGATACGCAGTATTTT. The encoded protein is CATSRGGQSTDTQYF.

This chain uses TRBV10-3 with TRBJ1-2, with D possibly TRBD1 on 6 matching bases. This CDR3 spans 16 amino acids. Germline V lookup: CDR1 ENHRY, CDR2 SYGVKD. Trimming took 3 bases from V and 4 from J, leaving 18 bases between them. This CDR3 reads CAISDPAGVGSYGYTF. CDR3 nucleotide sequence: TGTGCCATCAGTGATCCAGCAGGGGTGGGCAGCTATGGCTACACCTTC.

This chain links TRBV5-4 with TRBJ2-3; 8 bases agree with TRBD2. Unmatched junction bases numbered 4, after V lost 1 base and J lost 6 bases. The germline gives CDR1 SGHNT, CDR2 YYREEE (reference sequence). The CDR3 runs to 14 residues. The CDR3 protein is CASSLFSSGDTQYF. The DNA for the CDR3 is TGTGCCAGCAGCTTGTTCTCTAGCGGGGATACGCAGTATTTT.

This clone was seen a single time. V usage is TRBV7-2 and J usage is TRBJ2-3; the D gene is possibly TRBD1 (6 bases). Germline lookup yields CDR1 SGHTA and CDR2 FQGNSA. CDR3 size: 13 residues. With 3 bases removed from V and 5 bases from J, the gap between germline ends came to 9 bases. The CDR3 is CASSFQGGDTQYF. CDR3 nucleotides: TGTGCCAGCAGCTTCCAAGGGGGAGATACGCAGTATTTT.

The chain joins TRBV19 to TRBJ2-5; D gene ambiguous. Germline-derived CDR1 and CDR2 are LNHDA and SQIVND (reference sequence). Between the trimmed V and J ends, which lost 5 bases and 7 bases, there was a span of 8 bases. The CDR3 extends over 11 amino acids. CDR3 in DNA: TGTGCCAGTAGTGCCTCGGGGACCCAGTACTTC. This gives the protein CASSASGTQYF. Based on the CDR3 plus reference TRBV19 and TRBJ2-5, the full variable domain is DGGITQSPKYLFRKEGQNVTLSCEQNLNHDAMYWYRQDPGQGLRLIYYSQIVNDFQKGDIAEGYSVSREKKESFPLTVTSAQKNPTAFYLCASSASGTQYFGPGTRLLVL.

Details on this clone: Other DNA sequences in the sample encode the same CDR3. The chain combines TRBV11-2 with TRBJ1-4; 9 positions match TRBD1. Germline V gives CDR1 SGHAT, CDR2 FQNNGV. The V and J ends lost 5 bases and 8 bases, in that order; junction bases with no gene match: 9. This CDR3 comprises 15 residues. The CDR3: CASSPQGALGEKLFF. The CDR3 nucleotides are TGTGCCAGCAGCCCACAGGGGGCGCTGGGGGAAAAACTGTTTTTT.

This clone was seen more than once but under ten times. This chain joins TRBV11-2 and TRBJ2-1, with a possible D match to TRBD1 (6 bases). V was pared by 2 bases and J by 5 bases, with 16 bases between. Germline V gene data show CDR1 as SGHAT and CDR2 as FQNNGV. The CDR3 consists of 16 residues. CDR3 nucleotides: TGTGCCAGCAGCTTAACAGGGAAACCCGCCAACAATGAGCAGTTCTTC. Protein: CASSLTGKPANNEQFF.

V and J are TRBV5-4 and TRBJ2-7, with 10 nucleotides matching TRBD2. The CDR3 consists of 15 residues. Germline V gene sequence: CDR1 SGHNT, CDR2 YYREEE (reference sequence). The junction had 6 bases not matched to a gene; V was cut back by 4 bases and J by 2 bases. The CDR3 loop is CASSGQAGGAYEQYF. CDR3 nucleotide sequence: TGTGCCAGCAGCGGACAAGCGGGAGGGGCCTACGAGCAGTACTTC. The entire variable domain, with the rest obtained from reference TRBV5-4 and TRBJ2-7, is as follows: ETGVTQSPTHLIKTRGQQVTLRCSSQSGHNTVSWYQQALGQGPQFIFQYYREEENGRGNFPPRFSGLQFPNYSSELNVNALELDDSALYLCASSGQAGGAYEQYFGPGTRLTVT.

The chain joins TRBV7-2 to TRBJ2-1; the D gene is possibly TRBD2 (5 bases). Germline values: CDR1 SGHTA, CDR2 FQGNSA. The CDR3 consists of 11 residues. Trimming left V 6 bases short and J 7 bases short, with 7 bases between. In DNA, the CDR3 is TGTGCCAGCAGTCGGGGAAATGAGCAGTTCTTC. This encodes CASSRGNEQFF.

The chain couples TRBV6-5 to TRBJ2-5, with 10 bases identical to TRBD2. The J call is doubtful: the DNA matches TRBJ2-7 better. Germline V gene data show CDR1 as MNHEY and CDR2 as SVGAGI. The CDR3 totals 12 residues. This CDR3 reads CASGTSAYEQYF. The CDR3 nucleotides read TGTGCCAGCGGGACTAGCGCTTACGAGCAGTACTTC.

This clone turned up a few times. The CDR3 reads CASSYSSAGGERVYF. CDR3 nucleotides: TGTGCCAGCAGTTACTCGTCAGCGGGGGGGGAAAGGGTATACTTC. This chain joins TRBV6-5 and TRBJ2-5, with 10 bases lining up with TRBD2. V was clipped by 0 bases and J by 14 bases; unmatched bases: 12. CDR1 and CDR2 from the germline V gene are MNHEY and SVGAGI. The CDR3 extends over 15 amino acids.

The chain joins TRBV11-3 to TRBJ1-5; D gene ambiguous. The CDR3 is 13 residues long. Deletions cut 3 bases from V and 4 bases from J, with 7 bases between. Per germline, CDR1 SGHNT and CDR2 YENEEA. The CDR3: CASSLRPNQPQHF. The CDR3 nucleotides are TGTGCCAGCAGCTTGAGGCCGAATCAGCCCCAGCATTTT.

Only a few counts were recorded for this clone. V gene TRBV4-3 combines with J gene TRBJ2-1; 7 nucleotides agree with TRBD2. The trim removed 0 bases at V and 4 bases at J, leaving 3 bases unmatched. The V gene's germline CDR1 is LGHNA and CDR2 YSLEER. The length of the CDR3 is 15 residues. The DNA for the CDR3 is TGCGCCAGCAGCCAAGAGCGGGGGACTTACAATGAGCAGTTCTTC. The encoded protein is CASSQERGTYNEQFF.

The V call is TRBV19, the J call TRBJ1-5; 7 nucleotides line up with TRBD1. Unmatched junction bases numbered 7, after V lost 7 bases and J lost 1 base. Germline CDR1 and CDR2: LNHDA and SQIVND (reference sequence). This CDR3 comprises 15 residues. This CDR3 reads CASKKGQLSNQPQHF. In nucleotides, the CDR3 is TGTGCCAGTAAGAAGGGACAGCTCAGCAATCAGCCCCAGCATTTT.

This clone has a handful of counts. The chain joins TRBV29-1 to TRBJ2-7; D may be TRBD1 (6 bases). Germline CDR1 is SQVTM and CDR2 is ANQGSEA. The CDR3 covers 13 residues. CDR3 sequence (DNA): TGCACCTATACAGGGTCCAGCTCCTACGAGCAGTACTTC. This codes for CTYTGSSSYEQYF.

This clone was detected only once. The V and J genes are TRBV6-5 and TRBJ1-1; 9 bases are shared with TRBD1. Germline assignment: CDR1 MNHEY and CDR2 SVGAGI. Trimming at V came to 7 bases and at J to 10 bases, leaving 13 bases not matched to a gene. This CDR3 comprises 14 residues. The DNA for the CDR3 is TGTGCCAGCACCGAAGGGGGGACAGGGAGCGGAGCTTTCTTT. Residues: CASTEGGTGSGAFF.

The V gene is TRBV5-1, the J gene TRBJ1-1; weak D call: TRBD1 (6 bases). The germline V and J ends were trimmed by 1 base and 5 bases, with 12 bases remaining between them. The CDR3 runs to 14 residues. The germline CDR1 and CDR2 sequences are SGHRS and YFSETQ. The CDR3 nucleotides are TGCGCCAGCAGCTTGAACAGGGCTCGTACTGAAGCTTTCTTT. It translates to CASSLNRARTEAFF.

The V gene is TRBV21-1, the J gene TRBJ2-7; TRBD1 is the table's D call, not checked against the DNA. TRBV21-1 is reported as a pseudogene. The CDR3 spans 16 residues. CDR3 protein: CASSLGRDRGPYEQYF. The CDR3 DNA is TGTGCCAGCAGCCTAGGGAGGGACAGGGGGCCATACGAGCAGTACTTC.

The chain carries TRBV4-3 and TRBJ2-7, with 8 bases that match TRBD2. There are 15 residues in the CDR3. V lost 4 bases to trimming and J lost 3 bases; unmatched junction nucleotides: 8. The germline V gene encodes CDR1 LGHNA and CDR2 YSLEER. The CDR3 spells CASSPSVAGIYEQYF. In DNA, the CDR3 is TGCGCCAGCAGCCCCTCCGTAGCGGGGATCTACGAGCAGTACTTC.

Worth noting for this clone: Distinct nucleotide sequences in the sample also encode this CDR3. The chain employs TRBV6-5 and TRBJ2-7, with D hard to call. The V and J ends lost 6 bases and 0 bases respectively, with 9 bases between them. CDR1 is MNHEY and CDR2 is SVGAGI in the germline V gene. The CDR3 has 13 residues. The CDR3 is CASRTSGSYEQYF. The CDR3 DNA sequence: TGTGCCAGCAGAACTTCGGGCTCCTACGAGCAGTACTTC.

The chain uses TRBV10-3 and TRBJ2-1, with 9 positions matching TRBD1. CDR3 length: 15 amino acids. Germline trimming cut 2 bases from V and 7 bases from J; bases unmatched to any gene: 6. Germline CDR1 reads ENHRY; CDR2 reads SYGVKD. In DNA, the CDR3 is TGTGCCATCAGTGAGGCGGGGACAGGGAGGAATGAGCAGTTCTTC. It specifies CAISEAGTGRNEQFF.

CDR3 in amino acids: CASSGEGGELFF. CDR3 nucleotides: TGTGCCAGCAGTGGGGAGGGCGGGGAGCTGTTTTTT. V gene TRBV2 combines with J gene TRBJ2-2; 7 bases are a match to TRBD2. This CDR3 has 12 residues. Germline lookup yields CDR1 SNHLY and CDR2 FYNNEI. J gave up 7 bases and V 4 bases, and 0 bases lay outside the gene matches. The entire variable domain, with the rest obtained from reference TRBV2 and TRBJ2-2, is as follows: EPEVTQTPSHQVTQMGQEVILRCVPISNHLYFYWYRQILGQKVEFLVSFYNNEISEKSEIFDDQFSVERPDGSNFTLKIRSTKLEDSAMYFCASSGEGGELFFGEGSRLTVL.

The V gene is TRBV30, the J gene TRBJ2-7; D may be TRBD2 (6 bases). V dropped 8 bases and J dropped 3 bases, with 20 bases sitting between them. The germline V gene has CDR1 GTSNPN and CDR2 SVGIG (reference sequence). This CDR3 has 14 amino acids. The CDR3 region is CADKGGQIIYEQYF. The CDR3 bases are TGTGCCGATAAAGGAGGGCAGATTATCTACGAGCAGTACTTC. Using reference TRBV30 and TRBJ2-7 for the parts outside the CDR3, the full variable domain is SQTIHQWPATLVQPVGSPLSLECTVEGTSNPNLYWYRQAAGRGLQLLFYSVGIGQISSEVPQNLSASRPQDRQFILSSKKLLLSDSGFYLCADKGGQIIYEQYFGPGTRLTVT.

V is TRBV10-3 and J is TRBJ2-2; 11 positions agree with TRBD1. The CDR3 has 14 amino acids. V lost 4 bases to trimming and J lost 8 bases; unmatched junction nucleotides: 3. Germline assignment: CDR1 ENHRY and CDR2 SYGVKD. For the CDR3, the DNA is TGTGCCATCAGTGGTGGACAGGGGGCGGGGGAGCTGTTTTTT. Protein sequence: CAISGGQGAGELFF.

The V call is TRBV6-1, the J call TRBJ2-7; tentative D call: TRBD1 (6 bases). The CDR3 is 14 amino acids. V lost 6 bases and J 0 bases, leaving 12 bases between the germline ends. Germline V gives CDR1 MNHNS, CDR2 SASEGT. The DNA of the CDR3 is TGTGCCAGCAGGAGGACAGCGAGCTCCTACGAGCAGTACTTC. Its protein product is CASRRTASSYEQYF.